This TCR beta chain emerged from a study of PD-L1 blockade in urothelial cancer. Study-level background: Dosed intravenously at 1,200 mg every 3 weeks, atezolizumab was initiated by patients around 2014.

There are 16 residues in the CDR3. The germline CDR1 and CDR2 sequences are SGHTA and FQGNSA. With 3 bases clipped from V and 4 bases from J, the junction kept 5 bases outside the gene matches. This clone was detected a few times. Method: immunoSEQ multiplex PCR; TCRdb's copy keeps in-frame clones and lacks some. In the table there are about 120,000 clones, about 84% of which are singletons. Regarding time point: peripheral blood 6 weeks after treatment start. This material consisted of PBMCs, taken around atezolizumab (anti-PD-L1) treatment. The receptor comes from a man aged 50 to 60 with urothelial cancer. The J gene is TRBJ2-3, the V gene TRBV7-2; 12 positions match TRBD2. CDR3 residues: CASSLTSGSYSDTQYF. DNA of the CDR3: TGTGCCAGCAGCTTGACTAGCGGGAGTTATTCAGATACGCAGTATTTT.